A single sample gave rise to the 19 T cell receptor beta chains below, sequenced in a study of response to subunit inactivated influenza vaccine. TCRdb re-analysed the RT-PCR reads in MiXCR, keeping a single row per CDR3 protein. This sample carries about 650,000 distinct CDR3 sequences, around 15% of them seen once, and the ten largest clones take 7.5% to 9%. Specimen: PBMCs from blood, collected approximately 15 days before vaccination. These receptors came from a man over 45 who received an inactivated influenza vaccine.

The chain recombines TRBV3-1 with TRBJ2-5; TRBD2 might be the D (5 bases). Trimming removed 3 bases at V and 5 bases at J, with 16 bases between. This CDR3 is 15 amino acids long. CDR1 LGHDT and CDR2 YNNKEL come from the germline V gene (reference sequence). The CDR3 coding sequence is TGTGCCAGCAGCCAGGACTCCCACCGGTTGGAGACCCAGTACTTC. It encodes CASSQDSHRLETQYF.

V and J are TRBV20-1 and TRBJ1-6; D is unresolved. From germline, CDR1 is DFQATT and CDR2 SNEGSKA (reference sequence). The CDR3 length is 13 residues. Deletions cut 4 bases from V and 5 bases from J, with 9 bases between. The chain's CDR3 is CSATFENNSPLHF. The CDR3 DNA reads TGCAGTGCTACATTTGAGAATAATTCACCCCTCCACTTT.

This clonotype was seen a few times. J is TRBJ1-1 and V is TRBV10-2; 10 bases line up with TRBD1. V was clipped by 6 bases and J by 3 bases; unmatched bases: 7. In germline, CDR1 is WSHSY, CDR2 SAAADI. The CDR3 runs to 15 residues. CDR3 sequence reads: CASRKTGGRDTEAFF. CDR3 DNA: TGCGCCAGCAGAAAGACAGGGGGCAGGGACACTGAAGCTTTCTTT.

This clonotype was counted between two and nine times. V gene TRBV2 combines with J gene TRBJ2-5, with D possibly being TRBD2 (5 bases). Trimming cost V 10 bases and J 4 bases, with 16 bases left between them. Per the germline V gene, CDR1 is SNHLY and CDR2 is FYNNEI. This CDR3 has 13 residues. CDR3 residues: CATHGPAGETQYF. The CDR3 coding sequence is TGTGCCACCCACGGCCCCGCGGGAGAGACCCAGTACTTC. Filled out from reference TRBV2 and TRBJ2-5, the complete variable domain reads EPEVTQTPSHQVTQMGQEVILRCVPISNHLYFYWYRQILGQKVEFLVSFYNNEISEKSEIFDDQFSVERPDGSNFTLKIRSTKLEDSAMYFCATHGPAGETQYFGPGTRLLVL.

This clonotype showed up just a few times. The chain employs TRBV14 and TRBJ2-2; D unresolved. V was clipped by 0 bases and J by 5 bases, with 7 bases between them. This CDR3 has 14 amino acids. Germline V gene lookup returns CDR1 SGHDN and CDR2 FVKESK. The DNA of the CDR3 is TGTGCCAGCAGCCAAGAATTAAGGACCGGGGAGCTGTTTTTT. Translation: CASSQELRTGELFF.

The chain combines TRBV10-3 with TRBJ2-7; D might be TRBD1 or TRBD2, each matching 7 bases. The length of the CDR3 is 17 residues. CDR1 and CDR2 from the germline V gene are ENHRY and SYGVKD. Trimming took 0 bases from V and 3 from J, leaving 18 bases between them. CDR3 sequence (DNA): TGTGCCATCAGTGAGTCCCGGAGGGAGGGGGCATACTACGAGCAGTACTTC. Amino acids: CAISESRREGAYYEQYF.

This clonotype occurred a few times. This chain joins TRBV28 and TRBJ2-3; D may correspond to TRBD1 or TRBD2 (5 bases each). The CDR3 contains 15 residues. Between the trimmed V and J ends, which lost 2 bases and 4 bases, there was a span of 13 bases. From germline, CDR1 is MDHEN and CDR2 SYDVKM. The CDR3 sequence: CASSLMSGQSDTQYF. As DNA, the CDR3 is TGTGCCAGCAGTTTAATGAGCGGACAATCAGATACGCAGTATTTT.

CDR3 in DNA: TGTGCCAGCTCCGGGACTAGCGCGACAGATACGCAGTATTTT. It specifies CASSGTSATDTQYF. This chain uses TRBV18 with TRBJ2-3; TRBD2 matches 10 bases. Per the germline V gene, CDR1 is KGHSH and CDR2 is LQKENI. The trim removed 6 bases at V and 3 bases at J, leaving 3 bases unmatched. The CDR3 is 14 amino acids.

This rearrangement joins TRBV6-2 or TRBV6-3 to TRBJ2-7; TRBD2 is a possible D gene (6 bases). The length of the CDR3 is 14 residues. V lost 0 bases and J 6 bases, leaving 12 bases between the germline ends. Germline assignment: CDR1 MNHEY and CDR2 SVGEGT. The CDR3 loop reads CASSYSRLVSEQYF. CDR3 bases: TGTGCCAGCAGTTACTCCCGACTAGTTTCCGAGCAGTACTTC.

This chain uses TRBV4-3 with TRBJ2-7; 8 bases match TRBD2. CDR1 and CDR2 from the germline V gene are LGHNA and YSLEER. This CDR3 has 15 amino acids. Trimming removed 2 bases from V and 3 bases from J; junction bases left unmatched: 6. DNA for the CDR3: TGCGCCAGCAGCCAAAGTAGCGGGACCATCTACGAGCAGTACTTC. As protein: CASSQSSGTIYEQYF.

This clonotype was seen more than once but under ten times. The V and J genes are TRBV18 and TRBJ1-1; tentatively, D is TRBD1 (6 bases). Looked up from germline, CDR1 is KGHSH and CDR2 is LQKENI. The V gene lost 3 bases and the J gene lost 8 bases, with 13 bases spanning the gap. CDR3 length: 13 residues. The CDR3: CASSPRSGAEAFF. The CDR3 DNA reads TGTGCCAGCTCACCTCGGTCGGGGGCGGAAGCTTTCTTT.

This clonotype has a handful of counts. The V gene is TRBV5-6, the J gene TRBJ2-1; D may be TRBD2 (6 bases). This CDR3 comprises 13 residues. In germline, CDR1 is SGHDT, CDR2 YYEEEE. Trimming shortened V by 6 bases and J by 2 bases, and 9 bases separated the two germline ends. CDR3 protein: CASTGSTYNEQFF. The CDR3 DNA is TGTGCCAGCACCGGGAGTACCTACAATGAGCAGTTCTTC.

This clonotype was observed a few times. V is TRBV10-1 and J is TRBJ2-3; D perhaps matches TRBD1 (6 bases). The germline V gene encodes CDR1 WNHNN and CDR2 SYGVQD (reference sequence). The germline V and J ends were trimmed by 3 bases and 0 bases, with 13 bases remaining between them. CDR3 size: 16 residues. CDR3 sequence (DNA): TGCGCCAGCAGTGAAGCTACAGGGCGGAGCACAGATACGCAGTATTTT. This sequence encodes CASSEATGRSTDTQYF.

The chain couples TRBV7-8 to TRBJ2-7; D uncertain. Trimming took 5 bases from V and 2 from J, leaving 13 bases between them. Looked up from germline, CDR1 is SGHVS and CDR2 is FQNEAQ. The CDR3 spans 14 residues. CDR3 residues: CASSPVGPTYEQYF. CDR3 nucleotides: TGTGCCAGCAGCCCTGTAGGACCTACCTACGAGCAGTACTTC.

The V and J genes are TRBV7-9 and TRBJ1-1; D remains unclear. Between the trimmed V and J ends, which lost 2 bases and 1 base, there was a span of 8 bases. The CDR3 spans 14 residues. Germline CDR1 reads SEHNR; CDR2 reads FQNEAQ (reference sequence). CDR3 in amino acids: CASSLSAGNTEAFF. The DNA of the CDR3 is TGTGCCAGCAGCTTAAGTGCAGGGAACACTGAAGCTTTCTTT.

This clonotype was picked up a small number of times. The chain carries TRBV12-3 or TRBV12-4 and TRBJ2-7; perhaps TRBD1 as D (5 bases). Trimming cost V 1 base and J 2 bases, with 9 bases left between them. The CDR3 totals 14 residues. CDR3 nucleotide sequence: TGTGCCAGCAGTTTAGGCAGGGAAGCCTACGAGCAGTACTTC. This codes for CASSLGREAYEQYF.

The genes are TRBV7-3 and TRBJ2-3, with TRBD1 identical over 7 bases. The V and J ends lost 5 bases and 2 bases, in that order; junction bases with no gene match: 10. The CDR3 extends over 16 amino acids. From germline, CDR1 is SGHTA and CDR2 FQGTGA. The CDR3 DNA sequence: TGTGCCAGCAGCCTACAGGGGCAGGTGTACACAGATACGCAGTATTTT. Translated: CASSLQGQVYTDTQYF.

The rearrangement joins TRBV5-1 to TRBJ1-4; D is unclear. Germline CDR1 and CDR2: SGHRS and YFSETQ. There are 14 residues in the CDR3. V lost 0 bases to trimming and J lost 3 bases, with 6 bases between them. The CDR3 here is CASSLAGSNEKLFF. For the CDR3, the DNA is TGCGCCAGCAGCTTGGCGGGGTCTAATGAAAAACTGTTTTTT. The full variable domain, completed using reference TRBV5-1 and TRBJ1-4, is KAGVTQTPRYLIKTRGQQVTLSCSPISGHRSVSWYQQTPGQGLQFLFEYFSETQRNKGNFPGRFSGRQFSNSRSEMNVSTLELGDSALYLCASSLAGSNEKLFFGSGTQLSVL.

This clonotype occurred a few times. The CDR3 DNA sequence: TGTGCCAGCAGCCAAGAAATAGGTACAGATACGCAGTATTTT. This gives the protein CASSQEIGTDTQYF. The chain employs TRBV4-2 and TRBJ2-3; unclear D gene. CDR3 length: 14 amino acids. Germline V gene lookup returns CDR1 LGHNA and CDR2 YNFKEQ. Trimming pared 0 bases from V and 3 bases from J, leaving 7 bases between.